This TCR beta chain was retrieved from a study of regulatory T cells in long-lasting Graves disease. Time point: newly diagnosed GD, antithyroid drugs for less than 3 months. The TCR library was made from RNA that had been extracted from PBMCs in TRIzol. In building TCR beta libraries, iRepertoire HTBI primers were used together with Arm-PCR of CDR3 regions. TCRdb used MiXCR to reprocess the multiplex PCR reads, holding one entry per CDR3 protein. The repertoire holds about 440,000 distinct CDR3 sequences, with about 15% as singletons. Overall study findings and caveats: Among samples with persistent disease, TRBV28, TRBJ1-2 and TRBJ2-5 were favored.

Deletions cut 5 bases from V and 3 bases from J, with 11 bases between. Per the germline V gene, CDR1 is ENHRY and CDR2 is SYGVKD. The CDR3 length is 13 residues. A few counts support this clonotype. As yet, its antigen is unknown. This sample was shared with a second study, whose subject was T cells in Graves' hyperthyroidism and ophthalmopathy. This second report adds: HTBI primers drove first-round RT-PCR of the TCR CDR3.

The sequences come from peripheral blood mononuclear cells (PBMCs), collected at new diagnosis, from a patient treated with antithyroid drugs. This TCR was sampled from a woman in her thirties with Graves disease. V gene TRBV10-3 combines with J gene TRBJ2-7; possible D gene TRBD1, 6 bases. CDR3 coding DNA: TGTGCCATCAGTAACAGGGACCTCTACGAGCAGTACTTC. Amino acids: CAISNRDLYEQYF.